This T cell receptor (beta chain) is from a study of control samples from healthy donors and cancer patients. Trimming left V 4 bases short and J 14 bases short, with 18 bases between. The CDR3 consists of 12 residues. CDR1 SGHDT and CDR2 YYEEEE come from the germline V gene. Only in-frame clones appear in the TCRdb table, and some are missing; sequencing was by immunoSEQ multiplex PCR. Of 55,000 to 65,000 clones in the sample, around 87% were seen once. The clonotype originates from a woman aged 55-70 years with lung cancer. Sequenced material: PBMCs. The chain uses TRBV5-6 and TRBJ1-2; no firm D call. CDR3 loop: CASSQAADTRTF. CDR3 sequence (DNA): TGTGCCAGCAGCCAAGCGGCGGATACGAGAACCTTC.